This TCR beta chain came from a study of cytomegalovirus exposure and HLA in healthy donors. Study-wide context: An earlier analysis found fewer than 140 million unique TCR beta sequences from roughly 170 million T cells. General observations from the study: Three chains linked to CMV were shown in vitro to be specific for CMV antigens. The presence/absence work took it that sequencing depth was about the same across donors.

As regards this clone: Its antigen is still unknown.

Vbeta (60) and Jbeta (13) primers were used in the PCR. The assay was immunoSEQ multiplex PCR, and TCRdb's table has in-frame clones only and misses some. The sample lists 100,000 to 150,000 clones, roughly 77% occurring once. The J segment lost 2 bases and the V segment lost 10 bases, leaving 13 bases of the junction unmatched. This CDR3 is built from 15 residues. Germline V lookup: CDR1 KGHSH, CDR2 LQKENI. The J gene is TRBJ1-2, the V gene TRBV18; 7 nucleotides agree with TRBD1. Input material: PBMCs. The receptor was derived from a man aged 50-60 years in good health and CMV-seropositive. This CDR3 reads CATNAPAGGNYGYTF. CDR3 DNA: TGTGCCACCAACGCCCCGGCAGGGGGAAACTATGGCTACACCTTC.